Presented here are 32 T cell receptor beta chains from one specimen sequenced in a study of T-cell memory formation after mild COVID-19 (dated by TCRdb to the early 2020s). The library was generated by 5' RACE. The reads were generated on an Illumina NovaSeq 6000. Clones were called with MiXCR by TCRdb after fastp trimmed the public reads at Q25, and only in-frame beta chains were retained. For every CDR3 protein sequence, its rows merge into one entry that carries the most common genes and DNA. The sample has some 120,000 distinct CDR3 sequences on record, roughly 15% of them singletons. 11% to 15% of the sample is taken by the ten largest. Sequenced input: PBMCs or a T cell subset sorted from them (not recorded which). Receptors originate from an adult woman who had mild COVID-19 (a few samples of this study predate the infection). The sample titles of this study are shuffled in the database, so cell type and time point are left out; the donor was told from shared clones.

This clonotype turned up a few times. This rearrangement joins TRBV14 to TRBJ1-2; TRBD1 agrees at 7 bases. The CDR3 loop spans 15 amino acids. Losses at the gene ends were 4 bases for V and 6 bases for J; bases not matched to a gene: 11. CDR1 and CDR2 (germline): SGHDN, FVKESK. The CDR3 here is CASSPSTTGSNGYTF. CDR3 DNA sequence: TGTGCCAGCAGCCCTTCCACGACAGGGAGTAATGGCTACACCTTC.

The chain is built from TRBV24-1 and TRBJ1-1; no clear D. The CDR3 extends over 13 amino acids. Per the germline V gene, CDR1 is KGHDR and CDR2 is SFDVKD. Deletions cut 3 bases from V and 3 bases from J, with 7 bases between. The CDR3 region has the DNA TGTGCCACCAGTGATCGAGGGTACACTGAAGCTTTCTTT. Its translation: CATSDRGYTEAFF.

V and J are TRBV12-3 or TRBV12-4 and TRBJ2-2; perhaps TRBD1 as D (5 bases). V lost 5 bases to trimming and J lost 2 bases, with 9 bases between them. The CDR3 is 14 amino acids. DNA for the CDR3: TGTGCCAGCAGTGACAGCCTAAACACCGGGGAGCTGTTTTTT. It yields the protein CASSDSLNTGELFF.

The chain has TRBV7-8 and TRBJ2-1; D might be TRBD2 (5 bases). V was pared by 5 bases and J by 5 bases, with 16 bases between. CDR3 size: 15 residues. Per the germline V gene, CDR1 is SGHVS and CDR2 is FQNEAQ. CDR3 sequence: CASSAPGSTNNEQFF. The CDR3 nucleotides are TGTGCCAGCAGCGCACCGGGGAGCACAAACAATGAGCAGTTCTTC.

This chain links TRBV19 with TRBJ2-2, with unresolved D. V shed 6 bases and J shed 6 bases, with 17 bases lying between them. CDR1 LNHDA and CDR2 SQIVND come from the germline V gene (reference sequence). The CDR3 totals 15 residues. The CDR3, as DNA: TGTGCCAGTAGAGGGTCGGACCTAGGGCCCGGGGAGCTGTTTTTT. It specifies CASRGSDLGPGELFF.

This clonotype has more than one count but fewer than ten. The chain uses TRBV15 and TRBJ1-4; 7 positions match TRBD1. V gave up 5 bases and J gave up 4 bases; unmatched junction bases: 7. Per germline, CDR1 LNHNV and CDR2 YYDKDF (reference sequence). The CDR3 is 15 amino acids. The DNA for the CDR3 is TGTGCCACCAGCGGGCGGGGACAGCTTAATGAAAAACTGTTTTTT. It yields the protein CATSGRGQLNEKLFF.

The chain uses TRBV7-9 and TRBJ2-1, with D maybe TRBD2 (6 bases). The V gene's germline CDR1 is SEHNR and CDR2 FQNEAQ (reference sequence). V was pared by 1 base and J by 7 bases, with 14 bases between. The CDR3 consists of 15 residues. As DNA, the CDR3 is TGTGCCAGCAGCTTAGTAGCGGTATTAACGAATGAGCAGTTCTTC. Translated: CASSLVAVLTNEQFF.

This clonotype was seen only a few times. The chain couples TRBV5-5 to TRBJ2-1; tentatively, D is TRBD1 or TRBD2 (5 bases each). The CDR3 consists of 13 residues. The germline V and J ends were trimmed by 3 bases and 7 bases, with 11 bases remaining between them. Germline V gives CDR1 SGHKS, CDR2 YYEKEE (reference sequence). CDR3 protein: CASSYLGGNEQFF. The DNA of the CDR3 is TGTGCCAGCAGCTACCTTGGGGGAAATGAGCAGTTCTTC. The variable domain in full, completed from reference TRBV5-5 and TRBJ2-1, reads DAGVTQSPTHLIKTRGQQVTLRCSPISGHKSVSWYQQVLGQGPQFIFQYYEKEERGRGNFPDRFSARQFPNYSSELNVNALLLGDSALYLCASSYLGGNEQFFGPGTRLTVL.

This chain joins TRBV4-1 and TRBJ1-5; D call uncertain. There are 19 residues in the CDR3. Germline values: CDR1 MGHRA, CDR2 YSYEKL. The V end was cut by 0 bases, the J end by 2 bases, with 20 bases between. The CDR3 here is CASSQEQSRSAKGNQPQHF. CDR3 coding DNA: TGCGCCAGCAGCCAAGAACAAAGCCGATCGGCAAAGGGCAATCAGCCCCAGCATTTT.

The chain combines TRBV27 with TRBJ2-1; a possible D gene is TRBD2 (5 bases). The germline V gene encodes CDR1 MNHEY and CDR2 SMNVEV (reference sequence). The CDR3 loop spans 18 amino acids. V was cut by 0 bases and J by 7 bases, with 22 bases left in between. CDR3: CASSLSGLDFVVGNEQFF. CDR3 bases: TGTGCCAGCAGTTTATCGGGATTGGACTTCGTGGTTGGTAATGAGCAGTTCTTC.

This clonotype was detected a few times. V is TRBV12-3 or TRBV12-4 and J is TRBJ1-2; a weak D match, TRBD1 (6 bases). Trimming cost V 3 bases and J 6 bases, with 11 bases left between them. The CDR3 contains 13 residues. CDR3 loop: CASSFWAGDGYTF. CDR3 DNA: TGTGCCAGCAGTTTTTGGGCAGGGGATGGCTACACCTTC.

The sample holds one count of this clonotype. J is TRBJ2-7 and V is TRBV6-2 or TRBV6-3; 10 bases line up with TRBD2. V dropped 6 bases and J dropped 6; count of bases not matched to a gene: 5. The CDR3 covers 13 residues. Germline V CDR1 and CDR2: MNHEY, SVGEGT. The CDR3 sequence is CASRRGLAIEQYF. As DNA, the CDR3 is TGTGCCAGCAGACGGGGACTAGCGATCGAGCAGTACTTC.

This clonotype was counted ten times or more. The rearrangement links TRBV4-1 to TRBJ2-1; 8 bases line up with TRBD2. This CDR3 region has 16 residues. The V and J ends lost 4 bases and 4 bases, in that order; junction bases with no gene match: 9. Germline assignment: CDR1 MGHRA and CDR2 YSYEKL. The CDR3 DNA is TGCGCCAGCAGCCCGCGCGGAGCGGGGGAGTACAATGAGCAGTTCTTC. Residues: CASSPRGAGEYNEQFF.

This clonotype was observed a handful of times. J is TRBJ2-1 and V is TRBV7-2, with 9 bases fitting TRBD2. The CDR3 length is 15 residues. Germline CDR1 is SGHTA and CDR2 is FQGNSA. V was pared by 2 bases and J by 14 bases, with 13 bases of the junction left unmatched. CDR3 DNA: TGTGCCAGCAGCTTACTCATTAGCGGGAGCTCGGGCGAGTTCTTC. This codes for CASSLLISGSSGEFF.

J is TRBJ1-2 and V is TRBV7-9, with 7 bases lining up with TRBD1. V gave up 1 base and J gave up 0 bases; unmatched junction bases: 2. The CDR3 has 15 residues. Germline CDR1 is SEHNR and CDR2 is FQNEAQ (reference sequence). Here the CDR3 reads CASSLGGTANYGYTF. In DNA form, the CDR3 reads TGTGCCAGCAGCTTAGGGGGGACAGCTAACTATGGCTACACCTTC. Using reference TRBV7-9 and TRBJ1-2 for the parts outside the CDR3, the full variable domain is DTGVSQNPRHKITKRGQNVTFRCDPISEHNRLYWYRQTLGQGPEFLTYFQNEAQLEKSRLLSDRFSAERPKGSFSTLEIQRTEQGDSAMYLCASSLGGTANYGYTFGSGTRLTVV.

A few counts support this clonotype. The chain combines TRBV7-9 with TRBJ2-1; 9 bases line up with TRBD2. CDR1 and CDR2 from the germline V gene are SEHNR and FQNEAQ (reference sequence). The CDR3 loop spans 18 amino acids. Trimming removed 5 bases from V and 5 bases from J; junction bases left unmatched: 16. CDR3 sequence reads: CASSHSGGRALRDNEQFF. The CDR3 DNA reads TGTGCCAGCAGCCACAGTGGCGGGAGGGCCCTCAGAGACAATGAGCAGTTCTTC.

This clonotype was detected a few times. The chain is built from TRBV7-2 and TRBJ2-1; D not certain. CDR1 and CDR2 from the germline V gene are SGHTA and FQGNSA. V shed 1 base and J shed 6 bases, with 7 bases lying between them. The CDR3 totals 13 residues. The CDR3 reads CASSLGLANEQFF. CDR3 nucleotides: TGTGCCAGCAGCTTAGGGCTCGCCAATGAGCAGTTCTTC.

The J gene is TRBJ2-2, the V gene TRBV14; possible D gene TRBD2, 6 bases. V was trimmed by 0 bases and J by 8 bases, leaving 10 bases between them. Germline V lookup: CDR1 SGHDN, CDR2 FVKESK. This CDR3 contains 14 residues. The CDR3 bases are TGTGCCAGCAGCCAAGATCGGGGGAGAGGGGAGCTGTTTTTT. The encoded protein is CASSQDRGRGELFF.

This chain joins TRBV6-2 or TRBV6-3 and TRBJ2-5, with 11 bases that match TRBD2. Trimming took 7 bases from V and 2 from J; bases not matched to a gene: 3. Per germline, CDR1 MNHEY and CDR2 SVGEGT. The length of the CDR3 is 14 residues. The DNA for the CDR3 is TGTGCCAGCACGGGACTAGCGGATCAAGAGACCCAGTACTTC. The encoded protein is CASTGLADQETQYF.

The chain combines TRBV29-1 with TRBJ2-7; D possibly corresponds to TRBD2 (6 bases). The germline V gene encodes CDR1 SQVTM and CDR2 ANQGSEA. The V gene lost 4 bases and the J gene lost 5 bases, with 15 bases spanning the gap. This CDR3 is 13 amino acids long. The CDR3 coding sequence is TGCAGCGTTGTTATAGGAGGGGTCGACGAGCAGTACTTC. This sequence encodes CSVVIGGVDEQYF.

There are a few counts of this clonotype. The J gene is TRBJ1-2, the V gene TRBV20-1; maybe TRBD1 (6 bases). V lost 6 bases to trimming and J lost 2 bases, with 10 bases between them. The CDR3 loop spans 12 amino acids. From germline, CDR1 is DFQATT and CDR2 SNEGSKA (reference sequence). The CDR3 bases are TGCAGTGCGTATACAGGGAACTATGGCTACACCTTC. Translation: CSAYTGNYGYTF.

The genes are TRBV7-9 and TRBJ2-1; D may be TRBD1 (6 bases). The CDR3 extends over 15 amino acids. V was pared by 6 bases and J by 10 bases, with 22 bases between. CDR1 and CDR2 (germline): SEHNR, FQNEAQ (reference sequence). This chain's CDR3 is CASRAPDSALKEQFF. The CDR3 DNA sequence: TGTGCCAGCAGGGCTCCGGACAGTGCACTAAAAGAGCAGTTCTTC.

This clonotype has only a few counts. The chain is built from TRBV7-9 and TRBJ2-3; D is possibly TRBD1 (6 bases). The CDR3 runs 18 residues. V gave up 0 bases and J gave up 5 bases, with 21 bases separating them. In germline, CDR1 is SEHNR, CDR2 FQNEAQ (reference sequence). The CDR3 sequence: CASSLALGQSNRRDTQYF. CDR3 sequence (DNA): TGTGCCAGCAGCTTAGCGCTGGGACAATCAAATCGACGAGATACGCAGTATTTT.

The CDR3: CASSLEGGLSGETQYF. The CDR3 DNA sequence: TGTGCCAGCAGCTTAGAGGGTGGTCTTAGCGGAGAGACCCAGTACTTC. This chain joins TRBV11-2 and TRBJ2-5; D may be TRBD2 (6 bases). Per the germline V gene, CDR1 is SGHAT and CDR2 is FQNNGV. Trimming shortened V by 0 bases and J by 4 bases, and 15 bases separated the two germline ends. This CDR3 has 16 amino acids.

A few counts support this clonotype. This sequence joins TRBV5-1 and TRBJ2-3, with D maybe TRBD2 (6 bases). Trimming pared 0 bases from V and 2 bases from J, leaving 10 bases between. Germline CDR1 and CDR2: SGHRS and YFSETQ. CDR3 length: 15 residues. CDR3: CASSLVGRNTDTQYF. The CDR3 DNA reads TGCGCCAGCAGCTTGGTGGGGAGGAACACAGATACGCAGTATTTT.

This clonotype was picked up a small number of times. The gene calls are TRBV4-1 and TRBJ2-1; 10 bases map to TRBD1. Trimming at V came to 1 base and at J to 6 bases, leaving 6 bases not matched to a gene. The CDR3 length is 16 residues. Germline lookup yields CDR1 MGHRA and CDR2 YSYEKL. DNA of the CDR3: TGCGCCAGCAGCCAAGTCCCGGGACAGGGGTTCAATGAGCAGTTCTTC. Translating it yields CASSQVPGQGFNEQFF.

This clonotype was detected a few times. The V call is TRBV13, the J call TRBJ2-3; the match to TRBD2 covers 8 bases. Per germline, CDR1 PRHDT and CDR2 FYEKMQ (reference sequence). CDR3 length: 15 residues. Losses at the gene ends were 5 bases for V and 5 bases for J; bases not matched to a gene: 9. The DNA for the CDR3 is TGTGCCAGCAGCCCGCCGCGGGAGGAGGGAGATACGCAGTATTTT. Translated, it gives CASSPPREEGDTQYF.

The J gene is TRBJ2-3, the V gene TRBV7-8; maybe TRBD2 (7 bases). Looked up from germline, CDR1 is SGHVS and CDR2 is FQNEAQ. The CDR3 consists of 15 residues. Trimming left V 5 bases short and J 1 base short, with 13 bases between. Written as DNA, the CDR3 is TGTGCCAGCAGCCCCTGGGAGGGGGGCACAGATACGCAGTATTTT. Translation: CASSPWEGGTDTQYF.

The sample holds a few counts of this clonotype. This chain joins TRBV5-1 and TRBJ2-3, with D possibly TRBD1 on 6 matching bases. The CDR3 sequence is 15 residues long. Per germline, CDR1 SGHRS and CDR2 YFSETQ. Between the trimmed V and J ends, which lost 4 bases and 0 bases, there was a span of 12 bases. CDR3 region: CASSDRTASTDTQYF. The CDR3 nucleotides read TGCGCCAGCAGCGACAGGACCGCGAGCACAGATACGCAGTATTTT. Full variable domain (missing parts from reference TRBV5-1 and TRBJ2-3): KAGVTQTPRYLIKTRGQQVTLSCSPISGHRSVSWYQQTPGQGLQFLFEYFSETQRNKGNFPGRFSGRQFSNSRSEMNVSTLELGDSALYLCASSDRTASTDTQYFGPGTRLTVL.

This sequence joins TRBV27 and TRBJ1-1, with D perhaps matching TRBD1 (6 bases). The CDR3 covers 14 residues. The V and J ends lost 4 bases and 0 bases respectively, with 9 bases between them. Germline V lookup: CDR1 MNHEY, CDR2 SMNVEV (reference sequence). The CDR3 here is CASSYQGLNTEAFF. DNA for the CDR3: TGTGCCAGCAGTTACCAGGGGCTGAACACTGAAGCTTTCTTT.

This rearrangement joins TRBV19 to TRBJ1-2; a weak D match, TRBD1 (6 bases). The CDR3 spans 17 residues. Looked up from germline, CDR1 is LNHDA and CDR2 is SQIVND (reference sequence). V was clipped by 3 bases and J by 5 bases, with 22 bases between them. The CDR3 here is CASSILGRTDFLYGYTF. CDR3 nucleotide sequence: TGTGCCAGTAGTATCCTCGGGCGGACAGACTTCCTTTATGGCTACACCTTC.

This clonotype was detected only a few times. The gene calls are TRBV6-6 and TRBJ2-1; D perhaps matches TRBD2 (6 bases). The CDR3 runs to 14 residues. Between the trimmed V and J ends, which lost 2 bases and 3 bases, there was a span of 8 bases. The germline CDR1 and CDR2 sequences are MNHNY and SVGAGI (reference sequence). The CDR3 sequence: CASSYASVYNEQFF. CDR3 DNA sequence: TGTGCCAGCAGTTACGCTAGCGTCTACAATGAGCAGTTCTTC.